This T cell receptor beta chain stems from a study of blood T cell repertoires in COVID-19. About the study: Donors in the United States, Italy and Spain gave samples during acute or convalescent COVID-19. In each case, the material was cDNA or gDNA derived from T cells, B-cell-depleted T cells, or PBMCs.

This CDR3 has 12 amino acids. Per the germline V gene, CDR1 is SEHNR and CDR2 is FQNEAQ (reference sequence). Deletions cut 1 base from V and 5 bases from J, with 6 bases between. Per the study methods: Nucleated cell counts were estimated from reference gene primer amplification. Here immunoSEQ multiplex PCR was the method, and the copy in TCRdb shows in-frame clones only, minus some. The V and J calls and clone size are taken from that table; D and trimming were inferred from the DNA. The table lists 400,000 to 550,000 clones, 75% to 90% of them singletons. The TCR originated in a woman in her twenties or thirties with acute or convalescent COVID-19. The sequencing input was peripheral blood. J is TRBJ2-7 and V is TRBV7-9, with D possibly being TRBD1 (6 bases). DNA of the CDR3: TGTGCCAGCAGCTTAGGACAGGACGAGCAGTACTTC. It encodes CASSLGQDEQYF. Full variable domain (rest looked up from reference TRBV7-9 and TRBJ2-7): DTGVSQNPRHKITKRGQNVTFRCDPISEHNRLYWYRQTLGQGPEFLTYFQNEAQLEKSRLLSDRFSAERPKGSFSTLEIQRTEQGDSAMYLCASSLGQDEQYFGPGTRLTVT.